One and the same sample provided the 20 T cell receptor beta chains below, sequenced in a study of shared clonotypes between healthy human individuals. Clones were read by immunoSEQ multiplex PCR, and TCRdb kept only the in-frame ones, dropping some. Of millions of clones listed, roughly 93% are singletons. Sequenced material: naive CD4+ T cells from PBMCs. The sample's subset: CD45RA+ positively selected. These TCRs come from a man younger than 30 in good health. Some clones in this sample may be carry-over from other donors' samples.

The CDR3 DNA reads as TGCGCCAGCAGCCTGGGTGGGGGGCCGAGGGATACGCAGTATTTT. Its protein is CASSLGGGPRDTQYF. The chain carries TRBV5-1 and TRBJ2-3; D could derive from TRBD1 or TRBD2 (6 bases each). CDR3 size: 15 residues. Trimming removed 4 bases at V and 6 bases at J, with 18 bases between. Germline CDR1 and CDR2: SGHRS and YFSETQ.

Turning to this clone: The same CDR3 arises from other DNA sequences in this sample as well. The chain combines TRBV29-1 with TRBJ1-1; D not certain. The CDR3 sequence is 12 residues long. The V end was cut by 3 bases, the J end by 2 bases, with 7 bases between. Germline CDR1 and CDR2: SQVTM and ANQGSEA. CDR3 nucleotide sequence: TGCAGCGTTGACAGAAGTAACACTGAAGCTTTCTTT. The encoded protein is CSVDRSNTEAFF.

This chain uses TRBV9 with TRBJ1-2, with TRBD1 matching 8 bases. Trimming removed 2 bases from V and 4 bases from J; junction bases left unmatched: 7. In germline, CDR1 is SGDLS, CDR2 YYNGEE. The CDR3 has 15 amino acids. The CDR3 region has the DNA TGTGCCAGCAGCGTGGACGGACAGGGTCTCTATGGCTACACCTTC. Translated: CASSVDGQGLYGYTF.

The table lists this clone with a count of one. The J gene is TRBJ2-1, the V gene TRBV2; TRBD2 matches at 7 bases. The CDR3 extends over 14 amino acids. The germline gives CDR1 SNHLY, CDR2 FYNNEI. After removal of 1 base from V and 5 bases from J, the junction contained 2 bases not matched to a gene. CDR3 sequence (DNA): TGTGCCAGCAGTGAAGAGGGAGGGGACAATGAGCAGTTCTTC. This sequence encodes CASSEEGGDNEQFF.

In nucleotides, the CDR3 is TGTGCCAGCAGACACATTAAAAAGGGACACACCATATATTTT. Protein: CASRHIKKGHTIYF. The J gene is TRBJ1-3, the V gene TRBV11-2; D might be TRBD1 (5 bases). Trimming cost V 6 bases and J 8 bases, with 17 bases left between them. The CDR3 contains 14 residues. From germline, CDR1 is SGHAT and CDR2 FQNNGV.

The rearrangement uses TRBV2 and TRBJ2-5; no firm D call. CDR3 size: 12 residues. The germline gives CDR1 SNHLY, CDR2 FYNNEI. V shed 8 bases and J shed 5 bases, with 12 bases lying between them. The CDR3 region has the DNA TGTGCCAGCCGACTGGTCGGGGAGACCCAGTACTTC. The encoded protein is CASRLVGETQYF.

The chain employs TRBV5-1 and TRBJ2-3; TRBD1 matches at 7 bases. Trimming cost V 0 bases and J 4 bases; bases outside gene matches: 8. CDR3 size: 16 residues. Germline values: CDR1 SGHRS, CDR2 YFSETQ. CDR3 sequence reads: CASSLAGDSGPDTQYF. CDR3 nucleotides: TGCGCCAGCAGCTTGGCCGGGGACAGCGGACCAGATACGCAGTATTTT.

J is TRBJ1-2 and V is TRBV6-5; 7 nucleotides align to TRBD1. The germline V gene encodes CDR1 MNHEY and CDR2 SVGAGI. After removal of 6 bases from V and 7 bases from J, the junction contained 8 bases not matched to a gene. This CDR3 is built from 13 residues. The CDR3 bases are TGTGCCAGCAGCCGAAGACAGGGAGGTGGCTACACCTTC. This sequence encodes CASSRRQGGGYTF.

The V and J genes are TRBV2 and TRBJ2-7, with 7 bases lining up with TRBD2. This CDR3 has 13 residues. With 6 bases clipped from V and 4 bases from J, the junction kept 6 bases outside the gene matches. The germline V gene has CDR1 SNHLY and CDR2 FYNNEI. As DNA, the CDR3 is TGTGCCAGCAGAGCGGGACTACCATACGAGCAGTACTTC. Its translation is CASRAGLPYEQYF.

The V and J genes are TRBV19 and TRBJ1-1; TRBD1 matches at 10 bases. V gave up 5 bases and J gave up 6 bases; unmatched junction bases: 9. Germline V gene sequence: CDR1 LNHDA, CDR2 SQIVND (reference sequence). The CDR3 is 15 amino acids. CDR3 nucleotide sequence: TGTGCCAGTAGTCCGAGACAGGGGGCGATCGCTGAAGCTTTCTTT. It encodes CASSPRQGAIAEAFF.

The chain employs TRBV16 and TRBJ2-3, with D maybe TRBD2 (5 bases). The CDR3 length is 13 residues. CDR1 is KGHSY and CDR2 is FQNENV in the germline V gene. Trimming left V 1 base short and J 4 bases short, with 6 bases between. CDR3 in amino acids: CASSQLEADTQYF. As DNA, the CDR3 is TGTGCCAGCAGCCAATTGGAGGCAGATACGCAGTATTTT.

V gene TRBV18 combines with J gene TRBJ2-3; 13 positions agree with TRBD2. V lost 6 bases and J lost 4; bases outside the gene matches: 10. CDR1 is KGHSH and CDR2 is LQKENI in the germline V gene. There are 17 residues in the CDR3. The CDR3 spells CASSRTRLAGGADTQYF. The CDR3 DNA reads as TGTGCCAGCTCCCGCACCCGACTAGCGGGAGGAGCAGATACGCAGTATTTT.

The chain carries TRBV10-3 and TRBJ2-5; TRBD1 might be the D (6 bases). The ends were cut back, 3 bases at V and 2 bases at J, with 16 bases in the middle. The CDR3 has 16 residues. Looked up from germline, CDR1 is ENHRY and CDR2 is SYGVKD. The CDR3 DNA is TGTGCCATCAGTGACCCCGGGACAAACACACAAGAGACCCAGTACTTC. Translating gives CAISDPGTNTQETQYF.

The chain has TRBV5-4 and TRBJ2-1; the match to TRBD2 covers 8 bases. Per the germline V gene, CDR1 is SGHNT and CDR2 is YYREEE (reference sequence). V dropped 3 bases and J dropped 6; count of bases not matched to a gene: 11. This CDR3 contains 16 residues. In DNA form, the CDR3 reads TGTGCCAGCAGCTCAGTCTTGCTAGCGGGTACCAATGAGCAGTTCTTC. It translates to CASSSVLLAGTNEQFF.

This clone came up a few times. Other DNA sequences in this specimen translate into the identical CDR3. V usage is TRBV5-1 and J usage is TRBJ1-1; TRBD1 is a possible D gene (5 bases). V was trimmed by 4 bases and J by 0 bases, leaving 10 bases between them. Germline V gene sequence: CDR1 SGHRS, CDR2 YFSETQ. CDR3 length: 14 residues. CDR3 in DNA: TGCGCCAGCAGCGGGACCGCTATGAACACTGAAGCTTTCTTT. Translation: CASSGTAMNTEAFF.

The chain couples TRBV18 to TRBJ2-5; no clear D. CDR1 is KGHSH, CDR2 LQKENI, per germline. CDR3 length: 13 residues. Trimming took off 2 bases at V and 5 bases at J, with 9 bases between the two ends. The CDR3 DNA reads TGTGCCAGCTCACCATTGGCTTGGGAGACCCAGTACTTC. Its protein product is CASSPLAWETQYF.

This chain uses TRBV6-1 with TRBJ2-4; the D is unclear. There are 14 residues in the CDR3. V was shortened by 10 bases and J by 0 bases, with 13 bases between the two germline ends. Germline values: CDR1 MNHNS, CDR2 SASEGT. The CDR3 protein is CATHTAIAKNIQYF. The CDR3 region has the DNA TGTGCCACTCACACCGCTATAGCCAAAAACATTCAGTACTTC.

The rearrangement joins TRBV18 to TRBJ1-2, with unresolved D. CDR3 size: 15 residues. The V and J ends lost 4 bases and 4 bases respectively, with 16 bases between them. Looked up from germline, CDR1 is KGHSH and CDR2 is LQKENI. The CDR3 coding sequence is TGTGCCAGCTCACTCAGCGGGGTGACCACCTATGGCTACACCTTC. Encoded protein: CASSLSGVTTYGYTF.

For the CDR3, the DNA is TGTGCCAGCCGGGACTTTGAGCAGTTCTTC. It codes for CASRDFEQFF. The chain joins TRBV28 to TRBJ2-1; perhaps TRBD2 as D (6 bases). Germline V CDR1 and CDR2: MDHEN, SYDVKM. The CDR3 extends over 10 amino acids. The V gene lost 8 bases and the J gene lost 9 bases, with 8 bases spanning the gap.

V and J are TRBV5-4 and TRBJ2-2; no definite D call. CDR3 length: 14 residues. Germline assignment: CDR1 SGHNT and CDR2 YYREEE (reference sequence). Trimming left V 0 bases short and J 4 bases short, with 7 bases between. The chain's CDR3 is CASSLGASTGELFF. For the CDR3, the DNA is TGTGCCAGCAGCTTGGGGGCGAGCACCGGGGAGCTGTTTTTT.